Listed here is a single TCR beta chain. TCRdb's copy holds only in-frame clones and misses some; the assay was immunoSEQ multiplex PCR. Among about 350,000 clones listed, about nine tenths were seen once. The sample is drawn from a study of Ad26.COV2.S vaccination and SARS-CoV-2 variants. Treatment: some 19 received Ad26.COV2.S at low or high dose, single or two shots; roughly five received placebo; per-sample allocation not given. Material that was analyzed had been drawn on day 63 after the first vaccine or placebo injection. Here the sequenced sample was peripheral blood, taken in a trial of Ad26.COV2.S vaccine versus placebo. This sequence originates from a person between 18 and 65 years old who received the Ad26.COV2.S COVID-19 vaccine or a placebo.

In DNA form, the CDR3 reads TGTGCCAGAAGCCTTAGGATTGGTTCAGCCCGCGCTCTGAATGAGCAGTTCTTC. Its translation is CARSLRIGSARALNEQFF. The gene calls are TRBV5-3 and TRBJ2-1; D gene unclear. TRBV5-3 is assigned to the ORF class and has an uncertain function. V was pared by 4 bases and J by 7 bases, with 27 bases between. The CDR3 has 18 residues.